A single sample is the source of the 17 T cell receptor beta chains below, sequenced in a study of T cells in Graves' hyperthyroidism and ophthalmopathy. TCR beta CDR3 regions were amplified from RNA transcripts. A set of HTBI primers served as the primers for a first-round RT-PCR of the TCR CDR3. MiXCR, applied by TCRdb to the multiplex PCR reads, yields one record per CDR3 protein. This sample has hundreds of thousands of distinct CDR3 sequences, with approximately 18% found just once. The specimen was blood. These receptors all stem from a woman between 50 and 59 years old with Graves' hyperthyroidism that later progressed to Graves' ophthalmopathy.

The chain employs TRBV12-5 and TRBJ2-3, with 10 nucleotides matching TRBD1. V dropped 6 bases and J dropped 4; count of bases not matched to a gene: 4. The CDR3 totals 14 residues. Germline CDR1 reads LGHNT; CDR2 reads FRNRAP. DNA of the CDR3: TGTGCTAGTGGCCCAGGACAGGGGGCAGATACGCAGTATTTT. This codes for CASGPGQGADTQYF.

In its sample, this clonotype was seen a few times. V and J are TRBV10-1 and TRBJ2-3, with TRBD2 as a possible D gene (6 bases). V was pared by 3 bases and J by 1 base, with 11 bases between. In germline, CDR1 is WNHNN, CDR2 SYGVQD (reference sequence). The length of the CDR3 is 15 residues. The CDR3 nucleotides read TGCGCCAGCAGTGACCTGACTAGGGGCACAGATACGCAGTATTTT. Its translation: CASSDLTRGTDTQYF.

This clonotype turned up a few times. A much larger clone sits a single nucleotide away, making a read error possible. The chain employs TRBV18 and TRBJ2-7, with D perhaps matching TRBD1 (6 bases). The CDR3 extends over 14 amino acids. The germline V gene has CDR1 KGHSH and CDR2 LQKENI. The CDR3 DNA follows: TGTGCCAGCTCACCGTCGACAGGAAACTACGAGCAGCACTTC. This encodes CASSPSTGNYEQHF. Full variable domain (rest looked up from reference TRBV18 and TRBJ2-7): NAGVMQNPRHLVRRRGQEARLRCSPMKGHSHVYWYRQLPEEGLKFMVYLQKENIIDESGMPKERFSAEFPKEGPSILRIQQVVRGDSAAYFCASSPSTGNYEQHFGPGTRLTVT.

This clonotype was detected many times. This chain connects TRBV2 to TRBJ1-4; 9 bases line up with TRBD1. Trimming took 6 bases from V and 7 from J; bases not matched to a gene: 6. This CDR3 is 14 amino acids long. In germline, CDR1 is SNHLY, CDR2 FYNNEI. CDR3 sequence reads: CASRQGAFGEKLFF. The CDR3 DNA follows: TGTGCCAGCAGACAGGGGGCGTTTGGTGAAAAACTGTTTTTT.

This CDR3 reads CASSINRKGGYTF. The DNA of the CDR3 is TGTGCCAGTAGTATTAACAGGAAGGGGGGCTACACCTTC. The genes are TRBV19 and TRBJ1-2, with D maybe TRBD1 (5 bases). Germline V gene data show CDR1 as LNHDA and CDR2 as SQIVND (reference sequence). The V end was cut by 3 bases, the J end by 8 bases, with 13 bases between. This CDR3 is 13 amino acids long. Looking up the rest from reference TRBV19 and TRBJ1-2 gives the full variable domain: DGGITQSPKYLFRKEGQNVTLSCEQNLNHDAMYWYRQDPGQGLRLIYYSQIVNDFQKGDIAEGYSVSREKKESFPLTVTSAQKNPTAFYLCASSINRKGGYTFGSGTRLTVV.

This clonotype was counted only a few times. The genes are TRBV27 and TRBJ2-1; D is possibly TRBD1 (6 bases). V was cut by 5 bases and J by 2 bases, with 10 bases left in between. CDR3 size: 14 residues. CDR1 and CDR2 from the germline V gene are MNHEY and SMNVEV (reference sequence). The chain's CDR3 is CASSPGVTYNEQFF. In nucleotides, the CDR3 is TGTGCCAGCAGTCCAGGGGTGACCTACAATGAGCAGTTCTTC.

The J gene is TRBJ1-1, the V gene TRBV5-6; D is perhaps TRBD1 (6 bases). Trimming cost V 4 bases and J 6 bases, with 22 bases left between them. This CDR3 has 16 residues. Germline lookup yields CDR1 SGHDT and CDR2 YYEEEE. Here the CDR3 reads CASSAGAQGRGPEAFF. The CDR3 bases are TGTGCCAGCAGCGCCGGGGCACAGGGTCGGGGTCCTGAAGCTTTCTTT.

This clonotype was seen more than once but under ten times. The V call is TRBV15, the J call TRBJ2-3; D is unresolved. The CDR3 totals 14 residues. The V end lost 1 base, the J end lost 6 bases, and 11 bases lay between the germline ends. CDR1 LNHNV and CDR2 YYDKDF come from the germline V gene (reference sequence). The CDR3 nucleotides are TGTGCCACCAGCAGAGCCCCTGGAGCTGATACGCAGTATTTT. Residues: CATSRAPGADTQYF. Full variable domain (rest looked up from reference TRBV15 and TRBJ2-3): DAMVIQNPRYQVTQFGKPVTLSCSQTLNHNVMYWYQQKSSQAPKLLFHYYDKDFNNEADTPDNFQSRRPNTSFCFLDIRSPGLGDTAMYLCATSRAPGADTQYFGPGTRLTVL.

The chain employs TRBV5-1 and TRBJ1-4, with D uncertain. The CDR3 has 14 residues. The V gene's germline CDR1 is SGHRS and CDR2 YFSETQ. Deletions cut 4 bases from V and 1 base from J, with 8 bases between. CDR3 loop: CASSEHGTNEKLFF. The CDR3 DNA sequence: TGCGCCAGCAGCGAACACGGAACTAATGAAAAACTGTTTTTT.

A few counts support this clonotype. This chain connects TRBV10-3 to TRBJ1-5, with D perhaps matching TRBD1 (5 bases). Trimming left V 11 bases short and J 4 bases short, with 12 bases between. Germline CDR1 and CDR2: ENHRY and SYGVKD. The CDR3 is 12 residues long. Here the CDR3 DNA reads TGTGCCGCGAACGGGGGGAATCAGCCCCAGCATTTT. Its protein product is CAANGGNQPQHF.

This clonotype was observed many times. The rearrangement joins TRBV2 to TRBJ1-5; D is perhaps TRBD1 (5 bases). The CDR3 sequence is 16 residues long. The germline gives CDR1 SNHLY, CDR2 FYNNEI. V was clipped by 8 bases and J by 2 bases, with 19 bases between them. Written as DNA, the CDR3 is TGTGCCAGCTGTCAGGACAACATTGTGGGCAATCAGCCCCAGCATTTT. Residues: CASCQDNIVGNQPQHF.

At least ten counts were recorded for this clonotype. This chain uses TRBV2 with TRBJ1-5; D possibly corresponds to TRBD1 (6 bases). Germline assignment: CDR1 SNHLY and CDR2 FYNNEI. The CDR3 is made up of 15 amino acids. V lost 0 bases and J 9 bases, leaving 15 bases between the germline ends. The CDR3: CASSEARGAVGPQHF. CDR3 DNA sequence: TGTGCCAGCAGTGAAGCGAGGGGGGCGGTAGGGCCCCAGCATTTT.

This clonotype appeared once. This chain joins TRBV20-1 and TRBJ1-5; D is uncertain. The CDR3 loop spans 13 amino acids. The V and J ends lost 3 bases and 0 bases respectively, with 6 bases between them. Germline lookup yields CDR1 DFQATT and CDR2 SNEGSKA (reference sequence). CDR3 protein: CSARSLSNQPQHF. The CDR3 nucleotides are TGCAGTGCTAGGAGCCTTAGCAATCAGCCCCAGCATTTT.

This clonotype was picked up a small number of times. The V gene is TRBV5-4, the J gene TRBJ2-3, with 13 bases fitting TRBD2. The CDR3 extends over 16 amino acids. V was pared by 5 bases and J by 4 bases, with 7 bases of the junction left unmatched. From germline, CDR1 is SGHNT and CDR2 YYREEE (reference sequence). The CDR3: CASSWLGLAGSDTQYF. The DNA of the CDR3 is TGTGCCAGCAGTTGGTTGGGACTAGCGGGGTCAGATACGCAGTATTTT.

The chain joins TRBV11-1 to TRBJ2-3, with D unclear. The germline CDR1 and CDR2 sequences are SGHAT and FQDESV (reference sequence). CDR3 length: 12 residues. V dropped 6 bases and J dropped 4 bases, with 8 bases sitting between them. The CDR3 DNA reads TGTGCCAGCAGTGAGGCCCCAGATACGCAGTATTTT. Translation: CASSEAPDTQYF.

The table lists this clonotype with many counts. V usage is TRBV7-8 and J usage is TRBJ2-1, with TRBD2 identical over 15 bases. Unmatched junction bases numbered 4, after V lost 4 bases and J lost 3 bases. The CDR3 contains 17 residues. Germline CDR1 is SGHVS and CDR2 is FQNEAQ. The CDR3 loop reads CASSSGLAGGLYNEQFF. The CDR3 bases are TGTGCCAGCAGCTCGGGACTAGCGGGGGGTCTCTACAATGAGCAGTTCTTC.

This clonotype has just a few counts. This chain connects TRBV12-5 to TRBJ2-3; D is unresolved. Trimming removed 6 bases from V and 2 bases from J, with 9 bases in between. Germline V lookup: CDR1 LGHNT, CDR2 FRNRAP. This CDR3 is built from 13 residues. CDR3 DNA: TGTGCTAGTGGCCCTAGGTACACAGATACGCAGTATTTT. Encoded protein: CASGPRYTDTQYF. The whole variable domain, filled in from reference TRBV12-5 and TRBJ2-3, reads DARVTQTPRHKVTEMGQEVTMRCQPILGHNTVFWYRQTMMQGLELLAYFRNRAPLDDSGMPKDRFSAEMPDATLATLKIQPSEPRDSAVYFCASGPRYTDTQYFGPGTRLTVL.